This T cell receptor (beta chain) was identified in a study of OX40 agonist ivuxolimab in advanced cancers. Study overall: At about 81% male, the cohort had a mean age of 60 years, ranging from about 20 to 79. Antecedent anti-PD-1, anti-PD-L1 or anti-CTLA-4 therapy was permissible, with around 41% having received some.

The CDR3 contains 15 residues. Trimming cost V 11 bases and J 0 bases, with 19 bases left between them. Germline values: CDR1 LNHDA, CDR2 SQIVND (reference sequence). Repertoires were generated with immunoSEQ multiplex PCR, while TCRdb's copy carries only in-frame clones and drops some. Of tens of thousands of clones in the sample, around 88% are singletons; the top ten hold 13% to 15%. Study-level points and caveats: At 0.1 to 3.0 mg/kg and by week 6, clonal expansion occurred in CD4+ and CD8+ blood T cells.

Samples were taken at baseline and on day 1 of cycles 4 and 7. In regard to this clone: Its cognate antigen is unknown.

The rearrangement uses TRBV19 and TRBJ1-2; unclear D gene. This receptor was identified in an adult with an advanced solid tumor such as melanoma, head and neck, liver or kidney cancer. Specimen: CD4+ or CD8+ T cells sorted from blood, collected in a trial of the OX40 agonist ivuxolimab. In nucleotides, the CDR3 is TGTGCCCCTACCCCAGGACCAAAAGCTAACTATGGCTACACCTTC. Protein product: CAPTPGPKANYGYTF.